This T cell receptor (beta chain) was retrieved from a study of T cells in Graves' hyperthyroidism and ophthalmopathy. The investigators amplified TCR beta CDR3 regions from RNA transcripts. TCR CDR3 underwent first-round RT-PCR with the HTBI primer set. TCRdb re-derived calls from the multiplex PCR reads in MiXCR, one entry per CDR3 protein. The table has approximately 530,000 distinct CDR3 sequences, around 17% seen once. The authors took PBMCs from roughly 10 ml fresh peripheral blood. This clonotype has ten or more counts. Antigen: not known. Overall study findings and caveats: Among thyroid clonotypes expanded above 0.001, most also appeared in blood.

The germline CDR1 and CDR2 sequences are GTSNPN and SVGIG (reference sequence). Germline trimming cut 3 bases from V and 3 bases from J; bases unmatched to any gene: 5. The CDR3 extends over 13 amino acids. The sequence was obtained from a woman aged 18-30 years with Graves' hyperthyroidism. Specimen: blood. The chain links TRBV30 to TRBJ2-7, with TRBD2 matching 7 bases. CDR3 loop: CAWSSRDYYEQYF. DNA of the CDR3: TGTGCCTGGAGCTCCCGGGACTACTACGAGCAGTACTTC.